This is a list of T cell receptor beta chains from one sample in a study of T-cell memory formation after mild COVID-19. TCRdb analysed the 5' RACE reads with MiXCR anew, one entry per CDR3 protein. This repertoire shows some 260,000 distinct CDR3 sequences, about a sixth found once; its top ten account for around 3.7%. Sequenced: PBMCs or a T cell subset sorted from them (not recorded which). These receptors were taken from a man aged 18 to 35 who had mild COVID-19 (a few samples of this study predate the infection). Cell type and time point are not known. Both conserved end residues are part of each CDR3. D genes are given only for firm matches. Clone size, where shown, is once, few, many, or a class for clones that have expanded.

cdr3_nt cdr3_aa j_call clone_size cdr3_length v_call d_call
TGTGCCAGCAGTAAACAACCCCAACTAGCGGGGGAGACAGATACGCAGTATTTT CASSKQPQLAGETDTQYF TRBJ2-3 few 18 TRBV6-2/TRBV6-3 TRBD2
TGTGCCAGCAACCGAGACGTGAGGGGTTATGGCTACACCTTC CASNRDVRGYGYTF TRBJ1-2 few 14 TRBV7-2 -
TGCGCCAGCACCCCAGGACTAGCGGGGGGACATCTCCGAGAGACCCAGTACTTC CASTPGLAGGHLRETQYF TRBJ2-5 - 18 TRBV5-1 TRBD2
TGTGCCAGCAGTGCTACCTGGGAGGGGACCCAGTACTTC CASSATWEGTQYF TRBJ2-5 - 13 TRBV6-2/TRBV6-3 TRBD2
TGTGCCAGCGCCTGGAGAAGCTCCTACGAGCAGTACTTC CASAWRSSYEQYF TRBJ2-7 few 13 TRBV11-2 -
TGTGCCAGCAGCGTTTCAGACAGGGTTGACATTCAGTACTTC CASSVSDRVDIQYF TRBJ2-4 - 14 TRBV9 TRBD1
TGCAGTGCTAGAGCTTGGGGCCTACAAGAGACCCAGTACTTC CSARAWGLQETQYF TRBJ2-5 - 14 TRBV20-1 -
TGTGCCAGCAGCGGACAGGGGGCGGACATTCAGTACTTC CASSGQGADIQYF TRBJ2-4 few 13 TRBV7-2 TRBD1
TGTGCCAGCAGCTTATATGGGGGAAGGGGCAGTCCGGAGACCCAGTACTTC CASSLYGGRGSPETQYF TRBJ2-5 - 17 TRBV5-6 -
TGTGCCAGCAGCTTCGGGGGATCGAACATTCAGTACTTC CASSFGGSNIQYF TRBJ2-4 - 13 TRBV7-2 -
TGTGCCAGCAGCTCTCCGACTAGCCCCCCGGGGCAGTTCTTC CASSSPTSPPGQFF TRBJ2-1 - 14 TRBV7-6 TRBD2
TGTGCCAGCAGTGTGCCGGGGGTGATATACGAGCAGTACTTC CASSVPGVIYEQYF TRBJ2-7 - 14 TRBV2 -
TGCGCCAGCAGTGGCGTTGTGTCCTACAATGAGCAGTTCTTC CASSGVVSYNEQFF TRBJ2-1 - 14 TRBV5-1 -
TGTGCCAGCAGCTCAACAGGAACGGGGAATGAGCAGTTCTTC CASSSTGTGNEQFF TRBJ2-1 - 14 TRBV7-7 -
TGCGCCAGCAGCCCGCAGGGGGGGTCTGGCGAGCAGTACTTC CASSPQGGSGEQYF TRBJ2-7 many 14 TRBV4-3 -
TGCGCCAGCAGCGTCGGGACTAGAGGGGGGGATGAGCAGTTCTTC CASSVGTRGGDEQFF TRBJ2-1 - 15 TRBV5-1 TRBD2
TGCGCCAGCAGCCAAGATACAGCCTGGGAACCCGGGGAGCTGTTTTTT CASSQDTAWEPGELFF TRBJ2-2 many 16 TRBV4-3 -
TGCAGTGCTAGACCCCGACAGGGGGCTGGCTATGGCTACACCTTC CSARPRQGAGYGYTF TRBJ1-2 few 15 TRBV20-1 TRBD1
TGCGCCAGCAGCTTGGAAGCGGCCGAGGGAAACATTCAGTACTTC CASSLEAAEGNIQYF TRBJ2-4 few 15 TRBV5-1 -